This T cell receptor beta chain was documented in a study of blood T cell repertoires in COVID-19. Participants, roughly 18 to 90 years old, spanned 25 or so US areas. This clone was picked up one time. This table comes from immunoSEQ multiplex PCR, and its TCRdb copy is limited to in-frame clones, with some not included. The table lists roughly 240,000 clones, approximately 85% of them singletons. With V trimmed by 6 bases and J by 4 bases, 4 bases remained unmatched. The CDR3 spans 13 residues. Germline values: CDR1 MNHEY, CDR2 SVGAGI. The chain is built from TRBV6-5 and TRBJ2-3; 7 bases align to TRBD2. Sequencing input: PBMCs or T cells enriched from blood (not recorded which). The source is a woman between 50 and 59 years old who had recovered from COVID-19. The CDR3 loop reads CASRAAGADTQYF. Written as DNA, the CDR3 is TGTGCCAGCAGGGCGGCGGGAGCAGATACGCAGTATTTT.